One and the same sample provided the 17 T cell receptor beta chains below, sequenced in a study of graft-versus-host responses after intestinal transplantation. Libraries were prepared by immunoSEQ multiplex PCR; TCRdb keeps only in-frame clonotypes and omits some of them. Among over 15,000 clones, roughly 86% were seen once, and the ten largest hold less than 10%. Here the sequenced sample was PBMCs, taken just over 230 days after intestinal transplant. The receptors here all came from a human patient who received an intestinal transplant, so some T cells may come from the graft donor.

The V gene is TRBV11-2, the J gene TRBJ1-6, with a tentative D call TRBD1 (6 bases). The CDR3 is made up of 15 amino acids. V lost 5 bases to trimming and J lost 10 bases, with 18 bases between them. CDR1 and CDR2 (germline): SGHAT, FQNNGV. The CDR3 region has the DNA TGTGCCAGCAGCCCTCGACAGGTTAACCGCTCACCCCTCCACTTT. This sequence encodes CASSPRQVNRSPLHF.

This clone has a single count. This chain uses TRBV19 with TRBJ2-1; 7 bases match TRBD1. Germline assignment: CDR1 LNHDA and CDR2 SQIVND (reference sequence). V lost 7 bases, J lost 1 base, and 1 base stayed unmatched. This CDR3 has 13 residues. The CDR3 loop is CASKGASYNEQFF. The CDR3 DNA follows: TGTGCCAGTAAGGGGGCATCCTACAATGAGCAGTTCTTC.

The chain joins TRBV5-1 to TRBJ2-7; 9 bases line up with TRBD1. V was clipped by 4 bases and J by 5 bases; unmatched bases: 13. Germline CDR1 SGHRS, CDR2 YFSETQ. There are 16 residues in the CDR3. CDR3 sequence (DNA): TGCGCCAGCAGCACAAGACCGGGACAGGGATTGGACGAGCAGTACTTC. Amino acid sequence: CASSTRPGQGLDEQYF.

V usage is TRBV25-1 and J usage is TRBJ1-2; weak D call: TRBD1 (6 bases). V shed 8 bases and J shed 2 bases, with 12 bases lying between them. The CDR3 runs 13 residues. Germline CDR1 MGHDK, CDR2 SYGVNS. The chain's CDR3 is CASRGGTNYGYTF. Here the CDR3 DNA reads TGTGCCAGCCGGGGAGGGACAAACTATGGCTACACCTTC.

The chain employs TRBV7-9 and TRBJ2-1; D possibly corresponds to TRBD2 (7 bases). Germline-derived CDR1 and CDR2 are SEHNR and FQNEAQ (reference sequence). The CDR3 totals 15 residues. V dropped 4 bases and J dropped 8 bases, with 18 bases sitting between them. The CDR3 DNA reads TGTGCCAGCAGCTATCTTGGGGGGGCTAGTGATGAGCAGTTCTTC. The encoded protein is CASSYLGGASDEQFF.

V and J are TRBV10-2 and TRBJ2-6; possibly TRBD1 for D (8 bases). V was clipped by 4 bases and J by 1 base, with 14 bases between them. This CDR3 has 17 residues. The germline V gene encodes CDR1 WSHSY and CDR2 SAAADI. The CDR3 coding sequence is TGCGCCAGCAGTGTAACAGGGGGGGGTTCTGGGGCCAACGTCCTGACTTTC. This codes for CASSVTGGGSGANVLTF.

The rearrangement joins TRBV2 to TRBJ1-5; D ambiguous. The germline V and J ends were trimmed by 2 bases and 2 bases, with 10 bases remaining between them. Germline lookup yields CDR1 SNHLY and CDR2 FYNNEI. The CDR3 runs to 15 residues. As DNA, the CDR3 is TGTGCCAGCAGTGAAACCCGAGAGCGCAATCAGCCCCAGCATTTT. Protein product: CASSETRERNQPQHF.

The chain's CDR3 is CASSIGGSSSNGYTF. CDR3 sequence (DNA): TGTGCCAGTAGTATTGGGGGTAGTAGTTCGAATGGCTACACCTTC. This rearrangement joins TRBV19 to TRBJ1-2, with D perhaps matching TRBD1 (5 bases). Per the germline V gene, CDR1 is LNHDA and CDR2 is SQIVND (reference sequence). The V gene lost 3 bases and the J gene lost 6 bases, with 17 bases spanning the gap. CDR3 size: 15 residues.

The V call is TRBV5-7, the J call TRBJ2-3; 8 positions agree with TRBD2. TRBV5-7 is an ORF, and what it does is uncertain. After removal of 1 base from V and 6 bases from J, the junction contained 16 bases not matched to a gene. The CDR3 has 18 residues. DNA of the CDR3: TGTGCCAGCAGCTTGCAGGGGAAAAGCGGGGGTTCCGCCGATACGCAGTATTTT. Translated, it gives CASSLQGKSGGSADTQYF.

The chain combines TRBV29-1 with TRBJ2-3; tentatively, D is TRBD1 (5 bases). CDR1 is SQVTM and CDR2 is ANQGSEA in the germline V gene. V was trimmed by 4 bases and J by 0 bases, leaving 11 bases between them. There are 14 residues in the CDR3. CDR3 sequence reads: CSVAEGASTDTQYF. CDR3 DNA: TGCAGCGTTGCGGAAGGGGCTAGCACAGATACGCAGTATTTT.

The chain links TRBV13 to TRBJ2-1; TRBD1 might be the D (5 bases). Germline V gene lookup returns CDR1 PRHDT and CDR2 FYEKMQ (reference sequence). Trimming stripped 5 bases from V and 6 bases from J, with 14 bases between. CDR3 length equals 14 residues. CDR3 coding DNA: TGTGCCAGCAGCAGGGGCCGACCCTCCAATGAGCAGTTCTTC. Residues: CASSRGRPSNEQFF.

This clone appeared a few times. The chain joins TRBV6-4 to TRBJ2-1; 9 nucleotides align to TRBD2. J was trimmed by 6 bases and V by 0 bases; bases with no gene match: 0. The germline V gene has CDR1 MRHNA and CDR2 SNTAGT. The CDR3 runs to 14 residues. The CDR3 sequence is CASSDSRGGNEQFF. The CDR3, as DNA: TGTGCCAGCAGTGACTCGCGGGGGGGCAATGAGCAGTTCTTC.

V usage is TRBV19 and J usage is TRBJ2-2, with D unclear. The V gene lost 0 bases and the J gene lost 1 base, with 15 bases spanning the gap. Germline lookup yields CDR1 LNHDA and CDR2 SQIVND (reference sequence). The CDR3 length is 18 residues. The CDR3 bases are TGTGCCAGTAGTATAGACCCTTCGCGCCTCTTGAACACCGGGGAGCTGTTTTTT. This encodes CASSIDPSRLLNTGELFF.

The V and J genes are TRBV5-1 and TRBJ1-2; TRBD1 aligns across 7 bases. Looked up from germline, CDR1 is SGHRS and CDR2 is YFSETQ. The J segment lost 4 bases and the V segment lost 2 bases, leaving 5 bases of the junction unmatched. The CDR3 covers 14 residues. The CDR3 here is CASSFWDRLYGYTF. In DNA form, the CDR3 reads TGCGCCAGCAGCTTTTGGGACAGACTCTATGGCTACACCTTC.

As for this clone: One end of the junction does not line up with germline, which may come from a read error. V is TRBV7-2 and J is TRBJ2-1, with D maybe TRBD1 (5 bases). There are 14 residues in the CDR3. Germline CDR1 and CDR2: SGHTA and FQGNSA. The CDR3 sequence: CASGLGSGWNEQFF. DNA of the CDR3: TGTGCCAGCGGCTTAGGATCAGGGTGGAATGAGCAGTTCTTC.

The J gene is TRBJ2-7, the V gene TRBV4-2; D tentatively fits TRBD1 or TRBD2 (6 bases each). The germline V and J ends were trimmed by 3 bases and 2 bases, with 8 bases remaining between them. This CDR3 is built from 13 residues. Germline CDR1 reads LGHNA; CDR2 reads YNFKEQ. The CDR3 is CASSQGGPYEQYF. The CDR3 DNA is TGTGCCAGCAGCCAGGGGGGCCCCTACGAGCAGTACTTC.

This clone was picked up one time. The chain employs TRBV7-9 and TRBJ1-1, with a possible D match to TRBD1 (6 bases). Germline V gene sequence: CDR1 SEHNR, CDR2 FQNEAQ (reference sequence). V was trimmed by 2 bases and J by 10 bases, leaving 14 bases between them. CDR3 length equals 13 residues. The CDR3 DNA sequence: TGTGCCAGCAGCTTATCAGGGGAGTATGGAGCTTTCTTT. It translates to CASSLSGEYGAFF.